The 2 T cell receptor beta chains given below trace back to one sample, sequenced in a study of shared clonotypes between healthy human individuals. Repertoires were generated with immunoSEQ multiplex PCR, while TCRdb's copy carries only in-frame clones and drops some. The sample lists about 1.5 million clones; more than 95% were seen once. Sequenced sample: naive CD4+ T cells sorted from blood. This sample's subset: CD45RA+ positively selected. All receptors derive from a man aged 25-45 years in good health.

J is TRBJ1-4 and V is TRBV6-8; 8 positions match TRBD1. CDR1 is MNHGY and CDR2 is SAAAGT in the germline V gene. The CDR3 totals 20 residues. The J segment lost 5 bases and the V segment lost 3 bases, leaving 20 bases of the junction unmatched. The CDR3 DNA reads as TGTGCCAGCAGTTATGCAGGGGGCGGATCGTCGCCGAACTTAAATGAAAAACTGTTTTTT. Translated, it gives CASSYAGGGSSPNLNEKLFF.

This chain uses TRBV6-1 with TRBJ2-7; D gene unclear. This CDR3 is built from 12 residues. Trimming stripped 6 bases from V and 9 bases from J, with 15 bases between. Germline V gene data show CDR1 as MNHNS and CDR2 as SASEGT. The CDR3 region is CASRETPEGQYF. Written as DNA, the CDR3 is TGTGCCAGCAGGGAGACCCCTGAAGGGCAGTACTTC.